This entry describes one T cell receptor beta chain. V dropped 3 bases and J dropped 10 bases, with 12 bases sitting between them. Germline lookup yields CDR1 SGHAT and CDR2 FQNNGV. There are 12 residues in the CDR3. The data originate from a study of blood T cell repertoires in COVID-19. The assay was immunoSEQ multiplex PCR, and TCRdb's table has in-frame clones only and misses some. This repertoire shows approximately 330,000 clones, 85% to 90% found once; its top ten account for around 0.96%. Sequencing was performed on peripheral blood. V is TRBV11-2 and J is TRBJ1-1, with D possibly TRBD1 on 5 matching bases. The origin of this receptor is a woman between 40 and 55 years old with COVID-19, enrolled during active disease. CDR3 in amino acids: CASSFVRAVAFF. CDR3 sequence (DNA): TGTGCCAGCAGCTTCGTCAGGGCGGTAGCTTTCTTT.